The 25 T cell receptor beta chains below were found in one sample sequenced in a study of beta chain features in type 1 diabetes. The antigens these receptors bind are not known. Sequenced material consisted of expressed TCRB transcripts (all of the isolated RNA was reverse transcribed). The assay was immunoSEQ multiplex PCR, and TCRdb's table has in-frame clones only and misses some. The repertoire holds 500,000 to 850,000 clones, with more than 12% as singletons. General observations from the study: Shortening that was moderate but significant affected the TCRB CDR3s of Type 1 diabetes patients in all four CD4+ subsets.

Specimen: naive CD4+ T cells from blood. Receptors originate from a man aged 18 to 35 with type 1 diabetes.

This clone was picked up a small number of times. The rearrangement links TRBV11-2 to TRBJ2-3; D not certain. The V and J ends lost 4 bases and 3 bases respectively, with 14 bases between them. This CDR3 comprises 15 residues. CDR1 and CDR2 from the germline V gene are SGHAT and FQNNGV. Here the CDR3 DNA reads TGTGCCAGCAGCTCCCGACTGCTCCAAACAGATACGCAGTATTTT. This gives the protein CASSSRLLQTDTQYF.

The rearrangement uses TRBV7-2 and TRBJ2-2; D call uncertain. The CDR3 length is 15 residues. Trimming removed 1 base at V and 0 bases at J, with 6 bases between. CDR1 is SGHTA and CDR2 is FQGNSA in the germline V gene. Here the CDR3 reads CASSLVGTNTGELFF. The CDR3 nucleotides are TGTGCCAGCAGCTTAGTTGGGACGAACACCGGGGAGCTGTTTTTT.

A word on this clone: The same CDR3 can be traced to other DNA sequences in this sample. This chain connects TRBV2 to TRBJ1-5; no clear D gene. The germline V and J ends were trimmed by 3 bases and 1 base, with 7 bases remaining between them. The CDR3 is made up of 14 amino acids. Germline V lookup: CDR1 SNHLY, CDR2 FYNNEI. The CDR3 bases are TGTGCCAGCAGTGAGACGGACAGCAATCAGCCCCAGCATTTT. Translated, it gives CASSETDSNQPQHF. The variable domain in full, with the rest retrieved from reference TRBV2 and TRBJ1-5, is EPEVTQTPSHQVTQMGQEVILRCVPISNHLYFYWYRQILGQKVEFLVSFYNNEISEKSEIFDDQFSVERPDGSNFTLKIRSTKLEDSAMYFCASSETDSNQPQHFGDGTRLSIL.

Points on this clone: Germline and junction disagree at one end, which may indicate a read error. The J gene is TRBJ2-4, the V gene TRBV5-6; weak D call: TRBD2 (7 bases). CDR3 length: 14 amino acids. Germline loops: CDR1 SGHDT, CDR2 YYEEEE. The CDR3 DNA reads TGTGCCAGCAGCTTCCCGACATCGGGGGGCATTCGGTACTTC. Amino acid sequence: CASSFPTSGGIRYF.

As DNA, the CDR3 is TGTGCCAGCAGCGTGGGAACTAGCGGGGGATACAATGAGCAGTTCTTC. Translating gives CASSVGTSGGYNEQFF. V is TRBV7-8 and J is TRBJ2-1, with TRBD2 matching 11 bases. J lost 4 bases, V lost 5 bases, and 7 bases had no gene match. The CDR3 covers 16 residues. The germline gives CDR1 SGHVS, CDR2 FQNEAQ.

V usage is TRBV30 and J usage is TRBJ1-5, with no clear D. Germline values: CDR1 GTSNPN, CDR2 SVGIG (reference sequence). Trimming removed 4 bases from V and 9 bases from J, with 19 bases in between. The CDR3 loop spans 14 amino acids. In nucleotides, the CDR3 is TGTGCCTGGACCCCCGGGTCTTCCCCAGGGCCCCAGCATTTT. It specifies CAWTPGSSPGPQHF.

This clone was observed a handful of times. This chain joins TRBV7-9 and TRBJ1-6; D call uncertain. Trimming took off 1 base at V and 8 bases at J, with 3 bases between the two ends. Germline values: CDR1 SEHNR, CDR2 FQNEAQ (reference sequence). This CDR3 spans 12 amino acids. In nucleotides, the CDR3 is TGTGCCAGCAGCTTAGGGTATTCACCCCTCCACTTT. This encodes CASSLGYSPLHF.

V gene TRBV9 combines with J gene TRBJ2-2; no firm D call. The germline gives CDR1 SGDLS, CDR2 YYNGEE. The ends were cut back, 3 bases at V and 0 bases at J, with 6 bases in the middle. The CDR3 has 14 residues. Here the CDR3 reads CASSGRTNTGELFF. As DNA, the CDR3 is TGTGCCAGCAGCGGACGGACGAACACCGGGGAGCTGTTTTTT.

The V and J genes are TRBV7-9 and TRBJ2-1; 7 positions match TRBD1. J gave up 7 bases and V 2 bases, and 2 bases lay outside the gene matches. Germline CDR1 and CDR2: SEHNR and FQNEAQ (reference sequence). This CDR3 has 13 residues. CDR3 sequence (DNA): TGTGCCAGCAGCTTAATGACAGGGAATGAGCAGTTCTTC. Translating gives CASSLMTGNEQFF.

The J gene is TRBJ2-3, the V gene TRBV9, with no clear D. Trimming removed 6 bases at V and 0 bases at J, with 11 bases between. Germline V gives CDR1 SGDLS, CDR2 YYNGEE. CDR3 length equals 14 residues. DNA for the CDR3: TGTGCCAGCACCACCGGGCCCAGCACAGATACGCAGTATTTT. Translation: CASTTGPSTDTQYF.

The CDR3 reads CASTRGGRDYEQYF. The CDR3 nucleotides are TGTGCCAGCACCCGGGGCGGGAGGGACTACGAGCAGTACTTC. The genes are TRBV5-4 and TRBJ2-7, with TRBD2 matching over 9 bases. There are 14 residues in the CDR3. The ends lost 6 bases at V and 3 bases at J; junction bases unmatched: 7. Germline CDR1 and CDR2: SGHNT and YYREEE (reference sequence).

The V and J genes are TRBV5-4 and TRBJ2-7; D call uncertain. The CDR3 totals 11 residues. V lost 4 bases to trimming and J lost 5 bases, with 7 bases between them. Germline CDR1 reads SGHNT; CDR2 reads YYREEE (reference sequence). CDR3 amino acids: CASSEWNEQYF. The CDR3 nucleotides are TGTGCCAGCAGCGAATGGAACGAGCAGTACTTC.

The chain couples TRBV4-2 to TRBJ1-2; no definite D call. Germline CDR1 reads LGHNA; CDR2 reads YNFKEQ. Trimming took off 2 bases at V and 2 bases at J, with 9 bases between the two ends. This CDR3 is built from 14 residues. In DNA, the CDR3 is TGTGCCAGCAGCCAACCCGACGGGAACTATGGCTACACCTTC. This gives the protein CASSQPDGNYGYTF.

This clone was counted between two and nine times. The chain couples TRBV5-1 to TRBJ2-1; 10 bases agree with TRBD2. The CDR3 runs to 16 residues. J gave up 5 bases and V 2 bases, and 7 bases lay outside the gene matches. Germline assignment: CDR1 SGHRS and CDR2 YFSETQ. CDR3 amino acids: CASSFNLAGANNEQFF. CDR3 sequence (DNA): TGCGCCAGCAGCTTCAACCTAGCGGGGGCTAACAATGAGCAGTTCTTC. Based on the CDR3 plus reference TRBV5-1 and TRBJ2-1, the full variable domain is KAGVTQTPRYLIKTRGQQVTLSCSPISGHRSVSWYQQTPGQGLQFLFEYFSETQRNKGNFPGRFSGRQFSNSRSEMNVSTLELGDSALYLCASSFNLAGANNEQFFGPGTRLTVL.

A few counts support this clone. The V call is TRBV9, the J call TRBJ2-2; 11 bases are a match to TRBD1. The ends lost 4 bases at V and 5 bases at J; junction bases unmatched: 4. Germline loops: CDR1 SGDLS, CDR2 YYNGEE. This CDR3 is 15 amino acids long. CDR3: CASSLDRGLTGELFF. CDR3 DNA: TGTGCCAGCAGCTTGGACAGGGGGCTTACCGGGGAGCTGTTTTTT.

V gene TRBV9 combines with J gene TRBJ1-1; the match to TRBD1 covers 7 bases. Germline V gene data show CDR1 as SGDLS and CDR2 as YYNGEE. Germline trimming cut 0 bases from V and 1 base from J; bases unmatched to any gene: 12. The length of the CDR3 is 18 residues. The CDR3 DNA reads as TGTGCCAGCAGCGTAGCTGGCGGGTTGGCAGGGGGGAACACTGAAGCTTTCTTT. Protein: CASSVAGGLAGGNTEAFF.

This rearrangement joins TRBV15 to TRBJ1-2; TRBD1 agrees at 8 bases. Germline CDR1 and CDR2: LNHNV and YYDKDF (reference sequence). The CDR3 is 13 amino acids. The V segment lost 2 bases and the J segment 7 bases; nucleotides outside the gene matches: 3. The DNA for the CDR3 is TGTGCCACCAGCAGATTTGGGACAGGTGGCTACACCTTC. Residues: CATSRFGTGGYTF.

CDR3 sequence (DNA): TGCGCCAGCAGCGTCGACAGGGGTTCAGGCGGCTACACCTTC. This sequence encodes CASSVDRGSGGYTF. The chain employs TRBV4-1 and TRBJ1-2; 8 nucleotides line up with TRBD1. CDR3 length: 14 residues. The germline CDR1 and CDR2 sequences are MGHRA and YSYEKL. Germline trimming cut 5 bases from V and 8 bases from J; bases unmatched to any gene: 10.

The V and J genes are TRBV6-6 and TRBJ2-5, with a tentative D call TRBD2 (5 bases). The V and J ends lost 4 bases and 5 bases respectively, with 11 bases between them. This CDR3 is built from 13 residues. CDR1 MNHNY and CDR2 SVGAGI come from the germline V gene (reference sequence). The CDR3 sequence: CASSWRWEETQYF. For the CDR3, the DNA is TGTGCCAGCAGTTGGAGATGGGAGGAGACCCAGTACTTC.

V gene TRBV10-3 combines with J gene TRBJ2-1; D is undetermined. The CDR3 has 13 amino acids. V gave up 4 bases and J gave up 7 bases, with 11 bases separating them. Germline CDR1 ENHRY, CDR2 SYGVKD. CDR3 protein: CAISVLGVNEQFF. CDR3 in DNA: TGTGCCATCAGTGTCCTAGGCGTTAATGAGCAGTTCTTC.

This clone was counted between two and nine times. The V and J genes are TRBV29-1 and TRBJ2-3; D unclear. Between the trimmed V and J ends, which lost 3 bases and 3 bases, there was a span of 4 bases. The CDR3 runs 11 residues. Germline V CDR1 and CDR2: SQVTM, ANQGSEA. The CDR3 sequence is CSVDRTDTQYF. For the CDR3, the DNA is TGCAGCGTTGACAGAACAGATACGCAGTATTTT.

The chain is built from TRBV11-1 and TRBJ2-2; D perhaps matches TRBD1 (6 bases). V was trimmed by 1 base and J by 4 bases, leaving 7 bases between them. Germline assignment: CDR1 SGHAT and CDR2 FQDESV (reference sequence). The CDR3 sequence is 14 residues long. CDR3 amino acids: CASSLGDTTGELFF. The CDR3 nucleotides read TGTGCCAGCAGCTTAGGGGACACCACCGGGGAGCTGTTTTTT.

The rearrangement links TRBV19 to TRBJ1-4, with D possibly matching TRBD1 (6 bases). Trimming left V 5 bases short and J 2 bases short, with 9 bases between. CDR1 and CDR2 (germline): LNHDA, SQIVND (reference sequence). CDR3 size: 14 residues. In DNA, the CDR3 is TGTGCCAGTAGTCGGACAGCGACTAATGAAAAACTGTTTTTT. This sequence encodes CASSRTATNEKLFF. Drawing the rest from reference TRBV19 and TRBJ1-4, the complete variable domain is DGGITQSPKYLFRKEGQNVTLSCEQNLNHDAMYWYRQDPGQGLRLIYYSQIVNDFQKGDIAEGYSVSREKKESFPLTVTSAQKNPTAFYLCASSRTATNEKLFFGSGTQLSVL.

This clone was seen a handful of times. The chain is built from TRBV21-1 and TRBJ2-7; the table gives TRBD1 as D, unverified against the DNA. TRBV21-1 is a pseudogene segment. This CDR3 has 16 residues. The CDR3 reads CASSTLPGTGLYEQYF. The CDR3, as DNA: TGTGCCAGCAGCACTCTTCCCGGGACAGGGCTATACGAGCAGTACTTC.

The chain employs TRBV5-1 and TRBJ2-5; 9 nucleotides align to TRBD2. This CDR3 is 16 amino acids long. Germline lookup yields CDR1 SGHRS and CDR2 YFSETQ. V was clipped by 0 bases and J by 4 bases; unmatched bases: 7. CDR3 protein: CASSLAPSGAGETQYF. The CDR3 region has the DNA TGCGCCAGCAGCTTGGCCCCTAGCGGGGCCGGAGAGACCCAGTACTTC.